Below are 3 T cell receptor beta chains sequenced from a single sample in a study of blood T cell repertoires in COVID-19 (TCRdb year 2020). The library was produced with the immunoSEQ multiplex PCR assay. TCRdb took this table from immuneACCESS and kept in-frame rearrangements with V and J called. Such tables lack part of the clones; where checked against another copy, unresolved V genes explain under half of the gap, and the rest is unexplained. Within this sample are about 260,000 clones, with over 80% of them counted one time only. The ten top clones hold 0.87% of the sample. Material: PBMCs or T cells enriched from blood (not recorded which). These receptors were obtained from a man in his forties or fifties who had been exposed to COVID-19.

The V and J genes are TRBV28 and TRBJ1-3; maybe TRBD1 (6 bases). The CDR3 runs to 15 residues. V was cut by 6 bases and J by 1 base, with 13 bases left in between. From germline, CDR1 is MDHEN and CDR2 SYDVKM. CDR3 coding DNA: TGTGCCAGCAGGGATTCCAGGGGATCTGGAAACACCATATATTTT. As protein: CASRDSRGSGNTIYF.

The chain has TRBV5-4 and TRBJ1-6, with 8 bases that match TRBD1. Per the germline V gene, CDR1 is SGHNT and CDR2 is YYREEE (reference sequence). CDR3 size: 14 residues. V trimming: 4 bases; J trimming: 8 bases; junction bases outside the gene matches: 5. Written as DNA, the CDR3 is TGTGCCAGCAGCAGGACAGGGAAGGATTCACCCCTCCACTTT. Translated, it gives CASSRTGKDSPLHF.

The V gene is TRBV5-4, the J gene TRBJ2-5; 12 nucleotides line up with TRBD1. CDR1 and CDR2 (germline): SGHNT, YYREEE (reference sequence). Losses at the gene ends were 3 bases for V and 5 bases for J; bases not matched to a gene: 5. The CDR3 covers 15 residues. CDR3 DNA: TGTGCCAGCAGCTCTCGGGACAGGGGGCAGGAGACCCAGTACTTC. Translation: CASSSRDRGQETQYF.